The 32 T cell receptor beta chains listed next were all sequenced from one sample in a study of blood T cell repertoires in COVID-19. The table came from immunoSEQ multiplex PCR; TCRdb's copy has only in-frame clones and leaves some out. The sample consists of 150,000 to 200,000 clones, around 76% of them appearing once. Specimen: PBMCs or T cells enriched from blood (not recorded which). All receptors come from a woman between 50 and 59 years old with acute COVID-19.

This chain links TRBV4-1 with TRBJ1-5; D not resolved. Per the germline V gene, CDR1 is MGHRA and CDR2 is YSYEKL. CDR3 length equals 13 residues. The V end was cut by 1 base, the J end by 8 bases, with 9 bases between. The CDR3 protein is CASSQAPSEPQHF. For the CDR3, the DNA is TGCGCCAGCAGCCAAGCCCCCAGTGAGCCCCAGCATTTT.

The table lists this clone with a few counts. The chain uses TRBV4-1 and TRBJ1-1; 7 bases match TRBD1. Trimming cost V 0 bases and J 6 bases; bases outside gene matches: 13. CDR3 length: 17 residues. Germline V gene lookup returns CDR1 MGHRA and CDR2 YSYEKL. For the CDR3, the DNA is TGCGCCAGCAGCCAAGATTTCACAGGGGCAGGCAGCGCTGAAGCTTTCTTT. It yields the protein CASSQDFTGAGSAEAFF.

This chain uses TRBV10-1 with TRBJ2-3; 9 nucleotides match TRBD1. Germline CDR1 is WNHNN and CDR2 is SYGVQD (reference sequence). CDR3 length: 12 residues. After removal of 9 bases from V and 4 bases from J, the junction contained 2 bases not matched to a gene. The CDR3, as DNA: TGCGCCAGTGGGACAGGGCCAGATACGCAGTATTTT. Translation gives CASGTGPDTQYF.

A few counts support this clone. Other DNA sequences in this specimen translate into the identical CDR3. V gene TRBV5-1 combines with J gene TRBJ2-5; 8 nucleotides align to TRBD1. The CDR3 contains 15 residues. J gave up 2 bases and V 4 bases, and 7 bases lay outside the gene matches. The germline gives CDR1 SGHRS, CDR2 YFSETQ. CDR3 sequence (DNA): TGCGCCAGCAGCCCGGGACAGGTGTCGCAAGAGACCCAGTACTTC. Translated, it gives CASSPGQVSQETQYF.

The chain employs TRBV19 and TRBJ1-6, with D possibly TRBD1 on 5 matching bases. From germline, CDR1 is LNHDA and CDR2 SQIVND (reference sequence). This CDR3 is built from 15 residues. Between the trimmed V and J ends, which lost 3 bases and 7 bases, there was a span of 13 bases. CDR3 sequence (DNA): TGTGCCAGTAGTATTACCGGAGGGGACAATTCACCCCTCCACTTT. This encodes CASSITGGDNSPLHF.

This CDR3 is CASSQDRVSDGYTF. In nucleotides, the CDR3 is TGCGCCAGCAGCCAAGACCGGGTTTCGGATGGCTACACCTTC. The chain employs TRBV4-1 and TRBJ1-2; D is ambiguous. Looked up from germline, CDR1 is MGHRA and CDR2 is YSYEKL. The CDR3 is 14 residues long. Trimming took off 0 bases at V and 6 bases at J, with 11 bases between the two ends.

The genes are TRBV16 and TRBJ1-3; 8 nucleotides match TRBD1. V shed 2 bases, J shed 3 bases, and the junction held 3 bases outside the gene matches. CDR3 size: 15 residues. Germline CDR1 reads KGHSY; CDR2 reads FQNENV. CDR3 DNA sequence: TGTGCCAGCAGCCAACAAACAGGGGGTGGAAACACCATATATTTT. Its protein is CASSQQTGGGNTIYF.

V usage is TRBV4-1 and J usage is TRBJ2-5, with 10 bases identical to TRBD2. Germline V lookup: CDR1 MGHRA, CDR2 YSYEKL. CDR3 length equals 19 residues. After removal of 1 base from V and 5 bases from J, the junction contained 16 bases not matched to a gene. CDR3 sequence (DNA): TGCGCCAGCAGCCAAGTAGGTCCCCGAAGCGGGGGGGCCGCCGAGACCCAGTACTTC. This gives the protein CASSQVGPRSGGAAETQYF.

V usage is TRBV6-4 and J usage is TRBJ2-1, with 9 nucleotides matching TRBD2. This CDR3 is built from 14 residues. With 5 bases clipped from V and 6 bases from J, the junction kept 5 bases outside the gene matches. The V gene's germline CDR1 is MRHNA and CDR2 SNTAGT. The CDR3 DNA follows: TGTGCCAGCAGTTCTCAGACTAGCGGCAATGAGCAGTTCTTC. It is translated as CASSSQTSGNEQFF.

This chain joins TRBV3-1 (or the pseudogene TRBV3-2) and TRBJ2-2; weak D call: TRBD2 (5 bases). CDR1 and CDR2 from the germline V gene are LGHDT and YNNKEL (reference sequence). The CDR3 contains 16 residues. Between the trimmed V and J ends, which lost 6 bases and 0 bases, there was a span of 14 bases. CDR3 bases: TGTGCCAGCAGACGGACTGGGCCCGCGAACACCGGGGAGCTGTTTTTT. It yields the protein CASRRTGPANTGELFF.

This chain connects TRBV6-1 to TRBJ1-3; the D gene is possibly TRBD1 (6 bases). The CDR3 loop spans 19 amino acids. The germline V gene encodes CDR1 MNHNS and CDR2 SASEGT. With 4 bases removed from V and 2 bases from J, the gap between germline ends came to 24 bases. CDR3 residues: CASSGPSRRGFGTGNTIYF. The CDR3 DNA reads as TGTGCCAGCAGTGGCCCATCGCGAAGGGGGTTCGGGACTGGAAACACCATATATTTT.

The chain joins TRBV5-8 to TRBJ2-1; the match to TRBD1 covers 8 bases. Per germline, CDR1 SGHTS and CDR2 YDEGEE. V dropped 3 bases and J dropped 8; count of bases not matched to a gene: 4. CDR3 size: 13 residues. The DNA of the CDR3 is TGTGCCAGCAGCTCGGACAGGGTTGATGAGCAGTTCTTC. Its protein product is CASSSDRVDEQFF.

This clone was observed at least ten times. The rearrangement links TRBV7-9 to TRBJ2-1; 8 positions agree with TRBD1. With 6 bases clipped from V and 0 bases from J, the junction kept 7 bases outside the gene matches. CDR3 length equals 16 residues. Looked up from germline, CDR1 is SEHNR and CDR2 is FQNEAQ (reference sequence). CDR3 sequence: CASRGRTGSSYNEQFF. CDR3 coding DNA: TGTGCCAGCAGAGGTAGGACAGGGAGCTCCTACAATGAGCAGTTCTTC.

This chain uses TRBV9 with TRBJ1-4; D may be TRBD1 (5 bases). This CDR3 spans 15 amino acids. Germline-derived CDR1 and CDR2 are SGDLS and YYNGEE. The V end was cut by 4 bases, the J end by 0 bases, with 10 bases between. The CDR3 DNA reads as TGTGCCAGCAGCCCCACAGGAACAACTAATGAAAAACTGTTTTTT. Translation gives CASSPTGTTNEKLFF. Together with reference TRBV9 and TRBJ1-4, the CDR3 gives the full variable domain: DSGVTQTPKHLITATGQRVTLRCSPRSGDLSVYWYQQSLDQGLQFLIQYYNGEERAKGNILERFSAQQFPDLHSELNLSSLELGDSALYFCASSPTGTTNEKLFFGSGTQLSVL.

The J gene is TRBJ1-2, the V gene TRBV28; the D is unclear. This CDR3 spans 13 amino acids. Trimming cost V 6 bases and J 5 bases, with 13 bases left between them. CDR1 and CDR2 from the germline V gene are MDHEN and SYDVKM. The CDR3 region is CASRGIVAYGYTF. The CDR3 DNA is TGTGCCAGCAGGGGCATCGTGGCATATGGCTACACCTTC.

In DNA form, the CDR3 reads TGCGCCAGCAGTTGGGACTCCCAGGGGAACACTGAAGCTTTCTTT. It encodes CASSWDSQGNTEAFF. The V gene is TRBV5-1, the J gene TRBJ1-1; a weak D match, TRBD1 (5 bases). Per the germline V gene, CDR1 is SGHRS and CDR2 is YFSETQ. The germline V and J ends were trimmed by 5 bases and 1 base, with 15 bases remaining between them. The CDR3 is 15 amino acids.

This clone was observed once. The chain carries TRBV30 and TRBJ1-3, with D tentatively TRBD1 (5 bases). The V end lost 5 bases, the J end lost 1 base, and 6 bases lay between the germline ends. The CDR3 sequence is 12 residues long. Germline loops: CDR1 GTSNPN, CDR2 SVGIG (reference sequence). For the CDR3, the DNA is TGTGCCTGGGGGGCTTCTGGAAACACCATATATTTT. Its protein is CAWGASGNTIYF.

The CDR3 sequence is CASRRTSGANEQFF. CDR3 DNA sequence: TGCGCCAGCAGAAGGACTAGCGGTGCTAATGAGCAGTTCTTC. The chain couples TRBV5-1 to TRBJ2-1; TRBD2 agrees at 10 bases. J was trimmed by 7 bases and V by 5 bases; bases with no gene match: 6. The CDR3 sequence is 14 residues long. Germline CDR1 is SGHRS and CDR2 is YFSETQ. The variable domain in full, with the rest retrieved from reference TRBV5-1 and TRBJ2-1, is KAGVTQTPRYLIKTRGQQVTLSCSPISGHRSVSWYQQTPGQGLQFLFEYFSETQRNKGNFPGRFSGRQFSNSRSEMNVSTLELGDSALYLCASRRTSGANEQFFGPGTRLTVL.

The chain recombines TRBV5-1 with TRBJ1-1; D might be TRBD1 (5 bases). V lost 3 bases and J 1 base, leaving 10 bases between the germline ends. This CDR3 is built from 14 residues. The germline V gene encodes CDR1 SGHRS and CDR2 YFSETQ. Here the CDR3 DNA reads TGCGCCAGCAGCTGGATAGACAGGAACACTGAAGCTTTCTTT. Translated: CASSWIDRNTEAFF. Variable domain in full (rest from reference TRBV5-1 and TRBJ1-1): KAGVTQTPRYLIKTRGQQVTLSCSPISGHRSVSWYQQTPGQGLQFLFEYFSETQRNKGNFPGRFSGRQFSNSRSEMNVSTLELGDSALYLCASSWIDRNTEAFFGQGTRLTVV.

This clone was seen only once. This sequence joins TRBV6-4 and TRBJ2-7; TRBD2 agrees at 13 bases. V was pared by 10 bases and J by 0 bases, with 9 bases of the junction left unmatched. This CDR3 has 16 amino acids. The V gene's germline CDR1 is MRHNA and CDR2 SNTAGT. The CDR3 spells CAILPGLAGSSYEQYV. CDR3 bases: TGTGCCATTCTACCGGGACTAGCGGGGAGCTCCTACGAGCAGTACGTC.

The rearrangement joins TRBV2 to TRBJ2-3; D is undetermined. The CDR3 has 12 amino acids. Germline-derived CDR1 and CDR2 are SNHLY and FYNNEI. The germline V and J ends were trimmed by 3 bases and 9 bases, with 10 bases remaining between them. The CDR3 sequence: CASSDFVGTQYF. DNA of the CDR3: TGTGCCAGCAGTGATTTTGTCGGGACGCAGTATTTT.

The J gene is TRBJ1-2, the V gene TRBV28, with 8 positions matching TRBD1. The CDR3 covers 13 residues. V shed 2 bases, J shed 8 bases, and the junction held 4 bases outside the gene matches. Germline loops: CDR1 MDHEN, CDR2 SYDVKM. As DNA, the CDR3 is TGTGCCAGCAGTTTACAGGGGGCGCTGGGCTACACCTTC. It encodes CASSLQGALGYTF.

This chain links TRBV19 with TRBJ2-5; 9 bases map to TRBD2. Trimming at V came to 5 bases and at J to 4 bases, leaving 11 bases not matched to a gene. Germline lookup yields CDR1 LNHDA and CDR2 SQIVND (reference sequence). The CDR3 loop spans 16 amino acids. This CDR3 reads CASSPSGSGGIETQYF. The CDR3 DNA is TGTGCCAGTAGTCCCTCGGGTAGCGGGGGCATAGAGACCCAGTACTTC.

This clone was counted a few times. The CDR3 sequence: CASSDTKAGYNEQFF. The CDR3 nucleotides are TGTGCCAGCAGTGATACCAAAGCGGGGTACAATGAGCAGTTCTTC. V usage is TRBV2 and J usage is TRBJ2-1; 7 nucleotides line up with TRBD2. The CDR3 length is 15 residues. Germline lookup yields CDR1 SNHLY and CDR2 FYNNEI. V was clipped by 3 bases and J by 4 bases; unmatched bases: 6.

This clone appeared many times. V gene TRBV5-1 combines with J gene TRBJ1-1; D is ambiguous. V was pared by 1 base and J by 5 bases, with 9 bases between. Germline lookup yields CDR1 SGHRS and CDR2 YFSETQ. This CDR3 spans 13 amino acids. The CDR3 loop is CASSLFGDTEAFF. Here the CDR3 DNA reads TGCGCCAGCAGCTTGTTCGGGGATACTGAAGCTTTCTTT.

V gene TRBV30 combines with J gene TRBJ2-1, with D possibly matching TRBD2 (6 bases). From germline, CDR1 is GTSNPN and CDR2 SVGIG (reference sequence). Trimming left V 8 bases short and J 10 bases short, with 24 bases between. CDR3 size: 14 residues. DNA for the CDR3: TGTGCCCTGGGGGGACTGACTGCTTCGGGCGAGCAGTTCTTC. Amino acids: CALGGLTASGEQFF.

The chain combines TRBV29-1 with TRBJ2-5; D is undetermined. V was clipped by 5 bases and J by 7 bases, with 14 bases between them. The germline CDR1 and CDR2 sequences are SQVTM and ANQGSEA. This CDR3 is 12 amino acids long. For the CDR3, the DNA is TGCAGCGTTACTACACCATCCGGGACCCAGTACTTC. It specifies CSVTTPSGTQYF.

The V and J genes are TRBV3-1 (or the pseudogene TRBV3-2) and TRBJ2-4; TRBD1 matches at 8 bases. The germline gives CDR1 LGHDT, CDR2 YNNKEL (reference sequence). The CDR3 covers 14 residues. Unmatched junction bases numbered 8, after V lost 4 bases and J lost 9 bases. In nucleotides, the CDR3 is TGTGCCAGCAGCCTCAGTGGACAGGGATCCATTCAGTACTTC. Translated: CASSLSGQGSIQYF.

This CDR3 reads CASSASPRQGFFYGYTF. As DNA, the CDR3 is TGTGCCAGCAGCGCCTCTCCTCGACAGGGGTTTTTCTATGGCTACACCTTC. This chain links TRBV9 with TRBJ1-2; 8 bases fit TRBD1. Germline-derived CDR1 and CDR2 are SGDLS and YYNGEE. V lost 3 bases and J lost 4; bases outside the gene matches: 14. The CDR3 totals 17 residues.

Here the CDR3 reads CASSWGGNQPQHF. The CDR3 DNA reads as TGTGCCAGCAGCTGGGGGGGCAATCAGCCCCAGCATTTT. The chain links TRBV6-2 or TRBV6-3 to TRBJ1-5, with TRBD1 as a possible D gene (5 bases). Germline CDR1 is MNHEY and CDR2 is SVGEGT. CDR3 size: 13 residues. With 6 bases removed from V and 2 bases from J, the gap between germline ends came to 8 bases.

This clone was seen only a few times. J is TRBJ1-6 and V is TRBV11-2; 7 positions agree with TRBD1. CDR1 is SGHAT, CDR2 FQNNGV, per germline. The CDR3 is 16 residues long. The V gene end was trimmed by 1 base and the J gene end by 11 bases; junction bases not matched to a gene: 11. CDR3 residues: CASSLGGQSRGTPLHF. In nucleotides, the CDR3 is TGTGCCAGCAGCTTAGGGGGACAGTCTCGCGGGACACCCCTCCACTTT.

V gene TRBV5-4 combines with J gene TRBJ2-1, with TRBD1 as a possible D gene (6 bases). In germline, CDR1 is SGHNT, CDR2 YYREEE (reference sequence). Trimming stripped 2 bases from V and 7 bases from J, with 22 bases between. The CDR3 consists of 17 residues. CDR3 sequence (DNA): TGTGCCAGCAGCTTAGGGGGAAGGTCTTTCGGGCTGAATGAGCAGTTCTTC. It translates to CASSLGGRSFGLNEQFF.